These T cell receptor beta chains were read from a single sample in a study of OX40 agonist ivuxolimab in advanced cancers. The data were produced by immunoSEQ multiplex PCR, yet TCRdb's version contains in-frame clones alone and is incomplete. The sample consists of 60,000 to 85,000 clones, about 92% of them appearing once. The specimen comprised CD4+ or CD8+ T cells sorted from blood, sampled in a trial of the OX40 agonist ivuxolimab. These receptors were collected from an adult with an advanced solid tumor such as melanoma, head and neck, liver or kidney cancer. CDR3s include the opening cysteine and the closing phenylalanine or tryptophan. A D gene is named only where the DNA matches it firmly. Only part of the rows carry a size: once, few, many, or a class if the clone is expanded.

clone_size	v_call	j_call	d_call	cdr3_aa	cdr3_nt
.	TRBV6-5	TRBJ2-5	.	CASSGGLETQYF	TGTGCCAGCAGTGGGGGGCTCGAGACCCAGTACTTC
.	TRBV9	TRBJ2-7	.	CASSEEGVSSYEQYF	TGTGCCAGCAGCGAGGAGGGGGTCTCCTCCTACGAGCAGTACTTC
.	TRBV6-5	TRBJ1-1	.	CASSYVEGPTEAFF	TGTGCCAGCAGTTACGTCGAGGGTCCCACTGAAGCTTTCTTT
.	TRBV7-9	TRBJ2-7	TRBD1	CASSLGTGLGEQYF	TGTGCCAGCAGCTTAGGGACAGGGCTAGGCGAGCAGTACTTC
once	TRBV10-3	TRBJ1-1	.	CATLDKNTEAFF	TGTGCCACCCTGGACAAGAACACTGAAGCTTTCTTT
.	TRBV19	TRBJ2-2	.	CASSGGANTGELFF	TGTGCCAGTAGCGGGGGAGCGAACACCGGGGAGCTGTTTTTT
.	TRBV11-2	TRBJ2-7	TRBD1	CASSSPTTGTGNEQYF	TGTGCCAGCAGCTCCCCTACTACCGGGACAGGGAACGAGCAGTACTTC
.	TRBV7-9	TRBJ1-4	TRBD1	CASSPRTDRNEKLFF	TGTGCCAGCAGCCCTCGAACGGACAGGAATGAAAAACTGTTTTTT
once	TRBV27	TRBJ2-2	TRBD2	CASSLWRGGTGELFF	TGTGCCAGCAGTTTATGGCGGGGGGGCACCGGGGAGCTGTTTTTT
few	TRBV11-1	TRBJ2-3	TRBD2	CASSRFSGGLTDTQYF	TGTGCCAGCAGCCGTTTTAGCGGGGGTCTCACAGATACGCAGTATTTT
once	TRBV27	TRBJ2-2	.	CASSLIAGSNTGELFF	TGTGCCAGCAGTTTAATTGCAGGGTCGAACACCGGGGAGCTGTTTTTT
.	TRBV14	TRBJ1-1	.	CASSDHRWGTEAFF	TGTGCCAGCAGTGACCACCGCTGGGGAACTGAAGCTTTCTTT
.	TRBV5-1	TRBJ1-5	.	CASSLEQGYQPQHF	TGCGCCAGCAGCTTGGAGCAGGGCTATCAGCCCCAGCATTTT
.	TRBV11-3	TRBJ2-5	.	CASSLTETGAQETQYF	TGTGCCAGCAGCTTAACCGAGACAGGAGCTCAAGAGACCCAGTACTTC
.	TRBV5-4	TRBJ2-7	.	CASSLWGDPYEQYF	TGTGCCAGCAGCTTGTGGGGGGACCCCTACGAGCAGTACTTC
.	TRBV27	TRBJ2-3	.	CASSGASAGTDTQYF	TGTGCCAGCAGTGGGGCCTCAGCGGGCACAGATACGCAGTATTTT
.	TRBV11-2	TRBJ2-7	TRBD1	CASSSDRDRDFYEQYF	TGTGCCAGCAGCTCGGACCGGGACAGGGATTTCTACGAGCAGTACTTC
.	TRBV15	TRBJ2-1	.	CATSEHRDDNEQFF	TGTGCCACCAGCGAACACCGGGACGACAATGAGCAGTTCTTC
.	TRBV19	TRBJ1-1	.	CASSIVPRTEAFF	TGTGCCAGTAGTATAGTTCCCCGCACTGAAGCTTTCTTT
.	TRBV27	TRBJ2-7	.	CASSLGSYNEQYF	TGTGCCAGCAGCCTAGGATCGTATAACGAGCAGTACTTC
.	TRBV4-3	TRBJ2-1	TRBD1	CASSQNRQGAYNEQFF	TGCGCCAGCAGCCAGAACAGACAGGGGGCCTACAATGAGCAGTTCTTC
.	TRBV7-9	TRBJ2-7	.	CASTKNSYEQYF	TGTGCCAGCACCAAAAACAGTTACGAGCAGTACTTC
.	TRBV19	TRBJ1-5	.	CASSTFESFNQPQHF	TGTGCCAGTAGTACCTTCGAGAGTTTCAATCAGCCCCAGCATTTT
.	TRBV6-4	TRBJ1-3	.	CASRTHQTSGNTIYF	TGTGCCAGCAGGACACATCAAACCTCTGGAAACACCATATATTTT
.	TRBV9	TRBJ1-5	.	CASSAQGNGNQPQHF	TGTGCCAGCAGCGCTCAGGGTAATGGCAATCAGCCCCAGCATTTT
.	TRBV5-4	TRBJ2-7	TRBD2	CASSLWASGDQQYF	TGTGCCAGCAGCTTGTGGGCTAGCGGGGATCAGCAGTACTTC
once	TRBV12-5	TRBJ1-6	.	CASKGALSYNSPLHF	TGTGCTAGTAAAGGGGCCCTCTCCTATAATTCACCCCTCCACTTT
.	TRBV23-1	TRBJ1-4	TRBD1	CARSHHRDRGRGTNEKLFF	TGCGCCAGAAGTCACCACCGGGACAGGGGGCGAGGAACTAATGAAAAACTGTTTTTT
.	TRBV2	TRBJ2-2	TRBD1	CASSHHRGSTNTGELFF	TGTGCCAGCAGTCATCACAGGGGGAGTACGAACACCGGGGAGCTGTTTTTT
few	TRBV12-5	TRBJ1-6	.	CASAPVGRGRVDSPLHF	TGTGCTAGTGCCCCTGTAGGCAGGGGCCGGGTGGATTCACCCCTCCACTTT